A single sample gave rise to the 7 T cell receptor beta chains below, sequenced in a study of breast tumors, draining lymph nodes, adjacent tissues. TCRdb analysed the multiplex PCR reads with MiXCR anew, one entry per CDR3 protein. The table shows some 130,000 distinct CDR3 sequences, with roughly 21% occurring only once. The lymph nodes were axillary draining lymph nodes from breast cancer patients. The sample consisted of axillary lymph node tissue. These receptors originate from a female donor with breast cancer. Some clones in this sample may be carry-over from other donors' samples.

The chain uses TRBV6-1 and TRBJ2-1, with D unclear. V was cut by 5 bases and J by 1 base, with 15 bases left in between. This CDR3 spans 16 amino acids. Germline values: CDR1 MNHNS, CDR2 SASEGT. For the CDR3, the DNA is TGTGCCAGCAGTAAAAGACCCGAGACATCCTACAATGAGCAGTTCTTC. It codes for CASSKRPETSYNEQFF.

This clonotype was seen many times. This chain uses TRBV7-8 with TRBJ2-1; D is possibly TRBD2 (5 bases). Germline assignment: CDR1 SGHVS and CDR2 FQNEAQ. The CDR3 sequence is 15 residues long. Trimming shortened V by 0 bases and J by 10 bases, and 16 bases separated the two germline ends. The CDR3 loop is CASSLAGLGGREQFF. DNA for the CDR3: TGTGCCAGCAGCTTAGCGGGCCTTGGAGGTCGGGAGCAGTTCTTC.

This clonotype was counted between two and nine times. V gene TRBV20-1 combines with J gene TRBJ1-5; 7 positions agree with TRBD1. J was trimmed by 3 bases and V by 6 bases; bases with no gene match: 8. The CDR3 extends over 14 amino acids. Germline-derived CDR1 and CDR2 are DFQATT and SNEGSKA (reference sequence). CDR3 nucleotides: TGCAGTGCGCAGGGGGACAGTCCCAATCAGCCCCAGCATTTT. The encoded protein is CSAQGDSPNQPQHF.

Ten or more counts support this clonotype. The rearrangement links TRBV4-2 to TRBJ2-1, with 11 bases fitting TRBD2. CDR1 is LGHNA and CDR2 is YNFKEQ in the germline V gene. The CDR3 consists of 16 residues. The trim removed 1 base at V and 10 bases at J, leaving 9 bases unmatched. The CDR3 sequence: CASSQVAGGPFGEQFF. CDR3 coding DNA: TGTGCCAGCAGCCAAGTAGCGGGGGGGCCCTTTGGGGAGCAGTTCTTC.

In its sample, this clonotype was seen a few times. J is TRBJ2-3 and V is TRBV5-6, with D tentatively TRBD2 (6 bases). The V gene lost 4 bases and the J gene lost 5 bases, with 17 bases spanning the gap. CDR3 length equals 15 residues. Germline V CDR1 and CDR2: SGHDT, YYEEEE. CDR3 nucleotides: TGTGCCAGCAGCGCCCTAGCGCCCCCGGAAGATACGCAGTATTTT. This sequence encodes CASSALAPPEDTQYF. The entire variable domain, with the rest obtained from reference TRBV5-6 and TRBJ2-3, is as follows: DAGVTQSPTHLIKTRGQQVTLRCSPKSGHDTVSWYQQALGQGPQFIFQYYEEEERQRGNFPDRFSGHQFPNYSSELNVNALLLGDSALYLCASSALAPPEDTQYFGPGTRLTVL.

This clonotype was recorded many times. The CDR3 coding sequence is TGTGCCAGCAGCGTAGGCCCGGGGAATGAGCAGTTCTTC. Protein product: CASSVGPGNEQFF. The V and J genes are TRBV9 and TRBJ2-1, with a tentative D call TRBD2 (5 bases). Between the trimmed V and J ends, which lost 0 bases and 7 bases, there was a span of 8 bases. This CDR3 is 13 amino acids long. Germline assignment: CDR1 SGDLS and CDR2 YYNGEE.

This clonotype appeared a single time. V is TRBV3-1 and J is TRBJ1-3, with D unresolved. Trimming took off 1 base at V and 8 bases at J, with 6 bases between the two ends. CDR1 is LGHDT and CDR2 is YNNKEL in the germline V gene (reference sequence). The CDR3 is 12 residues long. The CDR3 is CASSQVRDTIYF. CDR3 nucleotide sequence: TGTGCCAGCAGCCAAGTCCGAGACACCATATATTTT.